A selection of T cell receptor beta chains follows, all from one sample in a study of blood T cell repertoires in COVID-19. Assay: immunoSEQ multiplex PCR; the TCRdb copy retains only in-frame clones and omits some. The table includes about 140,000 clones, roughly four fifths detected once. The sequenced material came from PBMCs or T cells enriched from blood (not recorded which). The receptors were sampled from a woman in her forties or fifties with acute COVID-19. The conserved cysteine and the conserved F or W are not part of the CDR3 here.

j_call: TRBJ2-2; v_call: TRBV2; cdr3_aa: ASSVDGDTGELF
j_call: TRBJ2-5; v_call: TRBV10-3; cdr3_aa: AISERGNQETQY
j_call: TRBJ2-1; v_call: TRBV7-2; cdr3_aa: ASSVGTSTTNEQF
j_call: TRBJ2-1; v_call: TRBV6-2/TRBV6-3; cdr3_aa: ASSYETPFNEQF
j_call: TRBJ1-3; v_call: TRBV7-8; cdr3_aa: ASKIQYSGNTIY
j_call: TRBJ1-5; v_call: TRBV5-5; cdr3_aa: ASSLGAEPSNQPQH
j_call: TRBJ2-6; v_call: TRBV9; cdr3_aa: ASSDPRTSGDSGANVLT
j_call: TRBJ2-5; v_call: TRBV2; cdr3_aa: ASIRIAGVRETQY
j_call: TRBJ2-7; v_call: TRBV29-1; cdr3_aa: SVGQGGYEQY
j_call: TRBJ2-1; v_call: TRBV9; cdr3_aa: ASSPTSGLANEQF
j_call: TRBJ2-1; v_call: TRBV7-7; cdr3_aa: ASSGTARNEQF
j_call: TRBJ1-3; v_call: TRBV6-2/TRBV6-3; cdr3_aa: ASSDGTSLGNTIY
j_call: TRBJ1-1; v_call: TRBV29-1; cdr3_aa: SVVKQGDTEAF
j_call: TRBJ1-3; v_call: TRBV2; cdr3_aa: ASALDGNTIY
j_call: TRBJ1-6; v_call: TRBV30; cdr3_aa: AWSVGQGNSPLH